The 11 T cell receptor beta chains in this list originate from one sample, sequenced in a study of CD4+ T cells in melanoma. Repertoires were generated with immunoSEQ multiplex PCR, while TCRdb's copy carries only in-frame clones and drops some. The sample lists around 12,000 clones; approximately 72% were seen once. Sample: cells from a culture (not recorded whether cultured in vitro). The receptors stem from a human donor with melanoma.

This clone occurred a few times. The V call is TRBV30, the J call TRBJ1-5, with D unresolved. Looked up from germline, CDR1 is GTSNPN and CDR2 is SVGIG (reference sequence). The germline V and J ends were trimmed by 0 bases and 4 bases, with 7 bases remaining between them. This CDR3 is 13 amino acids long. The CDR3, as DNA: TGTGCCTGGAGTGTAAGAGTAAATCAGCCCCAGCATTTT. Translation: CAWSVRVNQPQHF.

This clone was counted a few times. The V gene is TRBV4-1, the J gene TRBJ2-7; no clear D. V was clipped by 0 bases and J by 3 bases, with 15 bases between them. Germline V gene data show CDR1 as MGHRA and CDR2 as YSYEKL. The CDR3 sequence is 16 residues long. The CDR3 loop reads CASSQDRTQPFYEQYF. In DNA form, the CDR3 reads TGCGCCAGCAGCCAAGATCGGACCCAGCCTTTCTACGAGCAGTACTTC.

In nucleotides, the CDR3 is TGTGCCAGCTCACCAACCACAGGTTATCTCTCTGGGGCCAACGTCCTGACTTTC. It yields the protein CASSPTTGYLSGANVLTF. The rearrangement uses TRBV18 and TRBJ2-6, with D perhaps TRBD1 (5 bases). The CDR3 contains 18 residues. V lost 2 bases and J lost 0, with 14 bases in between. Germline assignment: CDR1 KGHSH and CDR2 LQKENI.

The count of this clone is one. The chain uses TRBV2 and TRBJ1-5; D is uncertain. This CDR3 has 14 amino acids. The V end was cut by 5 bases, the J end by 2 bases, with 10 bases between. Germline V gene lookup returns CDR1 SNHLY and CDR2 FYNNEI. CDR3 coding DNA: TGTGCCAGCAGTCGGTCGGTTGGCAATCAGCCCCAGCATTTT. Translated, it gives CASSRSVGNQPQHF.

The V gene is TRBV6-1, the J gene TRBJ2-7; no clear D. The CDR3 extends over 11 amino acids. Germline V gives CDR1 MNHNS, CDR2 SASEGT. Trimming left V 1 base short and J 4 bases short, with 2 bases between. CDR3 DNA sequence: TGTGCCAGCAGTGAAGGGTACGAGCAGTACTTC. It encodes CASSEGYEQYF.

This clone was seen more than once but under ten times. The chain joins TRBV29-1 to TRBJ1-2, with D hard to call. The CDR3 runs 12 residues. CDR1 and CDR2 from the germline V gene are SQVTM and ANQGSEA. Trimming left V 3 bases short and J 8 bases short, with 13 bases between. The CDR3 protein is CSVDVAVGGYTF. CDR3 sequence (DNA): TGCAGCGTTGACGTGGCTGTAGGGGGCTACACCTTC. The full variable domain, its missing parts supplied by reference TRBV29-1 and TRBJ1-2, is SAVISQKPSRDICQRGTSLTIQCQVDSQVTMMFWYRQQPGQSLTLIATANQGSEATYESGFVIDKFPISRPNLTFSTLTVSNMSPEDSSIYLCSVDVAVGGYTFGSGTRLTVV.

This clone appeared a few times. The chain has TRBV11-2 and TRBJ2-2; D is undetermined. The CDR3 loop spans 14 amino acids. Germline CDR1 and CDR2: SGHAT and FQNNGV. V was shortened by 5 bases and J by 4 bases, with 11 bases between the two germline ends. Here the CDR3 reads CASSERAVTGELFF. CDR3 coding DNA: TGTGCCAGCAGCGAACGGGCCGTCACCGGGGAGCTGTTTTTT.

The rearrangement joins TRBV7-8 to TRBJ2-3; 7 positions match TRBD2. CDR3 length equals 14 residues. Germline-derived CDR1 and CDR2 are SGHVS and FQNEAQ. V dropped 3 bases and J dropped 3; count of bases not matched to a gene: 3. The chain's CDR3 is CASSLRGYTDTQYF. The CDR3 nucleotides are TGTGCCAGCAGCTTGCGGGGGTATACAGATACGCAGTATTTT.

This clone was seen only a few times. This chain connects TRBV4-1 to TRBJ1-4; TRBD1 might be the D (5 bases). The V gene lost 3 bases and the J gene lost 11 bases, with 22 bases spanning the gap. Germline assignment: CDR1 MGHRA and CDR2 YSYEKL. The CDR3 runs 16 residues. CDR3 sequence: CASSQSDNTLRGKLFF. The DNA for the CDR3 is TGCGCCAGCAGCCAGTCGGACAACACCCTCCGGGGGAAACTGTTTTTT.

The J gene is TRBJ2-2, the V gene TRBV2; no reliable D call. Trimming removed 7 bases from V and 6 bases from J, with 15 bases in between. The CDR3 consists of 14 residues. From germline, CDR1 is SNHLY and CDR2 FYNNEI. In nucleotides, the CDR3 is TGTGCCAGCAAAAAGACTGACGCTGCCGGGGAGCTGTTTTTT. Amino acids: CASKKTDAAGELFF.

This chain joins TRBV5-3 and TRBJ1-2, with 9 bases matching TRBD1. TRBV5-3 is marked as an open reading frame, function uncertain. The CDR3 extends over 14 amino acids. V was pared by 6 bases and J by 3 bases, with 6 bases of the junction left unmatched. The CDR3 loop is CARTRTGDDYGYTF. The DNA for the CDR3 is TGTGCCAGAACGCGGACAGGGGATGACTATGGCTACACCTTC.